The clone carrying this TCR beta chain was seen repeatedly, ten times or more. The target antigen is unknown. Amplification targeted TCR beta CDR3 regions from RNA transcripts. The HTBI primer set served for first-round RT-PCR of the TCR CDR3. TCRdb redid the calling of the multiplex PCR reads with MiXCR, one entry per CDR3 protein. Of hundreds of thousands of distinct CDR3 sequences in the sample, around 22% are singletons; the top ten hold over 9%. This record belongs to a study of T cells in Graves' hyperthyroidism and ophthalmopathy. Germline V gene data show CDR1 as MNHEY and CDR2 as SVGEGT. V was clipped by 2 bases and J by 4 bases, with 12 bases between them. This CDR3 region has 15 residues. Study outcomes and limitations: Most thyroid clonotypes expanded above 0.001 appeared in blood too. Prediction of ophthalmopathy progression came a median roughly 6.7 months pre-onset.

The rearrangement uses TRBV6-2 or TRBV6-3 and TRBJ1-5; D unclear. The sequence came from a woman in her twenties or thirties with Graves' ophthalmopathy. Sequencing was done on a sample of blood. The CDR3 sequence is CASSYLWESNQPQHF. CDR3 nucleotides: TGTGCCAGCAGTTACCTGTGGGAGAGTAATCAGCCCCAGCATTTT.